A single sample gave rise to the 25 T cell receptor beta chains below, sequenced in a study of blood T cell repertoires in COVID-19. The assay was immunoSEQ multiplex PCR, and TCRdb's table has in-frame clones only and misses some. The sample shows 110,000 or so clones, roughly 82% of them seen only once. The sequenced sample consisted of peripheral blood. The receptors stem from a woman in her 40s with acute or convalescent COVID-19.

V is TRBV3-1 (or the pseudogene TRBV3-2) and J is TRBJ2-3, with a weak D call TRBD2 (6 bases). Trimming removed 6 bases from V and 0 bases from J, with 7 bases in between. Germline loops: CDR1 LGHDT, CDR2 YNNKEL (reference sequence). CDR3 size: 13 residues. The CDR3 is CASRAGSTDTQYF. The CDR3 nucleotides are TGTGCCAGCAGGGCGGGGAGCACAGATACGCAGTATTTT.

The genes are TRBV7-9 and TRBJ2-7, with a weak D call TRBD2 (6 bases). V lost 5 bases to trimming and J lost 4 bases, with 15 bases between them. This CDR3 is 14 amino acids long. The germline V gene encodes CDR1 SEHNR and CDR2 FQNEAQ (reference sequence). In nucleotides, the CDR3 is TGTGCCAGCAGCCCCCCCCTAGCGCCGTACGAGCAGTACTTC. As protein: CASSPPLAPYEQYF.

The chain's CDR3 is CAWAGTAYGYTF. The CDR3 DNA reads as TGTGCCTGGGCCGGGACAGCCTATGGCTACACCTTC. The chain employs TRBV30 and TRBJ1-2; 7 positions match TRBD1. This CDR3 has 12 amino acids. The germline V gene has CDR1 GTSNPN and CDR2 SVGIG (reference sequence). V shed 5 bases and J 4 bases; nucleotides not matched to a gene: 4.

This clone was seen once. This sequence joins TRBV6-2 or TRBV6-3 and TRBJ1-5; TRBD1 might be the D (6 bases). V gave up 5 bases and J gave up 7 bases, with 18 bases separating them. CDR1 MNHEY and CDR2 SVGEGT come from the germline V gene. The CDR3 has 15 amino acids. DNA of the CDR3: TGTGCCAGCAGTCCGCCGGACACCCAGGGGCAGCCCCAGCATTTT. Encoded protein: CASSPPDTQGQPQHF.

The chain employs TRBV4-3 and TRBJ2-7; weak D call: TRBD1 (6 bases). Germline CDR1 LGHNA, CDR2 YSLEER. V lost 1 base and J 2 bases, leaving 15 bases between the germline ends. The CDR3 sequence is 16 residues long. In DNA form, the CDR3 reads TGCGCCAGCAGCCAAGCTGATCGAGACAGGCCCTACGAGCAGTACTTC. Its translation: CASSQADRDRPYEQYF.

The chain is built from TRBV6-5 and TRBJ1-1, with a possible D match to TRBD1 (6 bases). V lost 0 bases and J lost 1, with 9 bases in between. CDR1 is MNHEY, CDR2 SVGAGI, per germline. The CDR3 loop spans 15 amino acids. The CDR3 nucleotides are TGTGCCAGCAGTTACTCGGACAGCTCGAACACTGAAGCTTTCTTT. Amino acids: CASSYSDSSNTEAFF.

The rearrangement joins TRBV7-9 to TRBJ1-2; possibly TRBD1 for D (6 bases). Germline loops: CDR1 SEHNR, CDR2 FQNEAQ (reference sequence). The V and J ends lost 5 bases and 7 bases respectively, with 11 bases between them. This CDR3 has 12 residues. In DNA form, the CDR3 reads TGTGCCAGCAGCCGACAGGCGGCTGGCTACACCTTC. Translation: CASSRQAAGYTF.

This clone was counted between two and nine times. The chain combines TRBV9 with TRBJ1-1; 7 bases map to TRBD1. The CDR3 has 15 residues. Germline CDR1 reads SGDLS; CDR2 reads YYNGEE. The junction had 11 bases not matched to a gene; V was cut back by 3 bases and J by 6 bases. The CDR3 region has the DNA TGTGCCAGCAGCGAACCTCAGGGGGGTAGGGCTGAAGCTTTCTTT. It yields the protein CASSEPQGGRAEAFF. The entire variable domain, with the rest obtained from reference TRBV9 and TRBJ1-1, is as follows: DSGVTQTPKHLITATGQRVTLRCSPRSGDLSVYWYQQSLDQGLQFLIQYYNGEERAKGNILERFSAQQFPDLHSELNLSSLELGDSALYFCASSEPQGGRAEAFFGQGTRLTVV.

The chain is built from TRBV29-1 and TRBJ2-7, with D tentatively TRBD2 (7 bases). Germline V gene data show CDR1 as SQVTM and CDR2 as ANQGSEA. Trimming stripped 4 bases from V and 3 bases from J, with 16 bases between. This CDR3 region has 14 residues. The CDR3, as DNA: TGCAGCGTTGTTACCGGGGGGCTTTTCTACGAGCAGTACTTC. This codes for CSVVTGGLFYEQYF.

This chain links TRBV19 with TRBJ1-2; 9 positions match TRBD1. The germline V gene has CDR1 LNHDA and CDR2 SQIVND (reference sequence). J lost 4 bases, V lost 1 base, and 10 bases had no gene match. CDR3 size: 17 residues. CDR3 sequence reads: CASSIGTGTGTFYGYTF. As DNA, the CDR3 is TGTGCCAGTAGTATAGGGACCGGGACAGGGACTTTCTATGGCTACACCTTC.

This chain links TRBV3-1 (or the pseudogene TRBV3-2) with TRBJ2-7; 7 nucleotides match TRBD1. Germline V gives CDR1 LGHDT, CDR2 YNNKEL (reference sequence). The CDR3 totals 16 residues. Trimming removed 1 base from V and 4 bases from J; junction bases left unmatched: 10. CDR3 coding DNA: TGTGCCAGCAGCCAAGTACAGGGGAAAACATCGTACGAGCAGTACTTC. This sequence encodes CASSQVQGKTSYEQYF.

The rearrangement joins TRBV4-1 to TRBJ2-2; TRBD2 agrees at 8 bases. Trimming took 4 bases from V and 0 from J; bases not matched to a gene: 4. Germline CDR1 and CDR2: MGHRA and YSYEKL. This CDR3 is built from 16 residues. CDR3 sequence (DNA): TGCGCCAGCAGCCCAACTAGCGGAGCGAACACCGGGGAGCTGTTTTTT. Residues: CASSPTSGANTGELFF.

The rearrangement links TRBV5-1 to TRBJ2-2, with 9 bases identical to TRBD2. This CDR3 spans 18 amino acids. The trim removed 1 base at V and 1 base at J, leaving 8 bases unmatched. Germline CDR1 and CDR2: SGHRS and YFSETQ. CDR3 protein: CASSLPPGGGENTGELFF. The CDR3 region has the DNA TGCGCCAGCAGCTTGCCCCCTGGCGGGGGGGAGAACACCGGGGAGCTGTTTTTT.

The rearrangement uses TRBV4-3 and TRBJ1-2; D is ambiguous. CDR3 size: 15 residues. Germline CDR1 LGHNA, CDR2 YSLEER. Trimming stripped 0 bases from V and 7 bases from J, with 15 bases between. CDR3 residues: CASSQETSQVGGYTF. The DNA of the CDR3 is TGCGCCAGCAGCCAAGAAACCTCCCAGGTCGGTGGCTACACCTTC.

Note on this clone: An end of the junction differs from the germline gene, which may be a read error. The V and J genes are TRBV19 and TRBJ2-6; D may be TRBD2 (5 bases). The CDR3 is 16 amino acids. Germline loops: CDR1 LNHDA, CDR2 SQIVND (reference sequence). CDR3 in amino acids: CASSSPSGSGANVLTF. The CDR3 DNA reads TGTGCCAGCAGTAGCCCGAGCGGCTCTGGGGCCAACGTCCTGACTTTC.

This chain uses TRBV4-1 with TRBJ1-5; D unclear. V was pared by 2 bases and J by 5 bases, with 13 bases between. Germline CDR1 reads MGHRA; CDR2 reads YSYEKL. The CDR3 runs 15 residues. CDR3 DNA: TGCGCCAGCAGCCAACACTATATGTCGTATCAGCCCCAGCATTTT. The encoded protein is CASSQHYMSYQPQHF.

V and J are TRBV11-2 and TRBJ2-2; 8 bases are shared with TRBD2. This CDR3 spans 19 amino acids. J lost 0 bases, V lost 1 base, and 10 bases had no gene match. CDR1 SGHAT and CDR2 FQNNGV come from the germline V gene. The CDR3 spells CASSLGLGGLAPNTGELFF. DNA of the CDR3: TGTGCCAGCAGCTTAGGTCTGGGTGGACTAGCTCCGAACACCGGGGAGCTGTTTTTT.

V gene TRBV5-5 combines with J gene TRBJ1-3; 7 positions agree with TRBD1. Germline V gives CDR1 SGHKS, CDR2 YYEKEE (reference sequence). V lost 2 bases to trimming and J lost 4 bases; unmatched junction nucleotides: 3. The CDR3 covers 14 residues. DNA of the CDR3: TGTGCCAGCAGCTTTGCAGGGGGAGGAAACACCATATATTTT. This sequence encodes CASSFAGGGNTIYF.

The chain is built from TRBV11-2 and TRBJ1-2; D call uncertain. The CDR3 spans 15 residues. V shed 2 bases and J shed 6 bases, with 16 bases lying between them. Germline V lookup: CDR1 SGHAT, CDR2 FQNNGV. The DNA of the CDR3 is TGTGCCAGCAGCTTAAATCGGAGAAGTTTGAATGGCTACACCTTC. It encodes CASSLNRRSLNGYTF.

The table lists this clone with a few counts. This CDR3 is CASSPLSRNTEAFF. For the CDR3, the DNA is TGTGCCAGCAGCCCACTGTCACGAAACACTGAAGCTTTCTTT. This sequence joins TRBV7-9 and TRBJ1-1; unclear D gene. Per the germline V gene, CDR1 is SEHNR and CDR2 is FQNEAQ (reference sequence). The CDR3 loop spans 14 amino acids. The V gene lost 5 bases and the J gene lost 2 bases, with 12 bases spanning the gap.

In this sample, this clone turned up a few times. The DNA of the CDR3 is TGTGCCAGCAGCTCTTCAACAGGGCGACGGACTGAAGCTTTCTTT. This codes for CASSSSTGRRTEAFF. The chain employs TRBV7-8 and TRBJ1-1, with D possibly TRBD1 on 6 matching bases. Per germline, CDR1 SGHVS and CDR2 FQNEAQ. Trimming took 4 bases from V and 5 from J, leaving 17 bases between them. The CDR3 is 15 amino acids.

The chain links TRBV5-4 to TRBJ2-1; TRBD2 is a possible D gene (6 bases). The CDR3 runs 13 residues. Germline lookup yields CDR1 SGHNT and CDR2 YYREEE (reference sequence). The ends were cut back, 3 bases at V and 7 bases at J, with 11 bases in the middle. CDR3 DNA sequence: TGTGCCAGCAGCTCCGCGACTAGGAATGAGCAGTTCTTC. Encoded protein: CASSSATRNEQFF.

The genes are TRBV2 and TRBJ2-7; possibly TRBD1 for D (6 bases). The CDR3 length is 12 residues. Trimming took 6 bases from V and 6 from J, leaving 12 bases between them. Germline V CDR1 and CDR2: SNHLY, FYNNEI. CDR3 in amino acids: CASRVQGSEQYF. The CDR3 DNA is TGTGCCAGCAGGGTACAGGGATCCGAGCAGTACTTC.

The genes are TRBV30 and TRBJ2-3; D is possibly TRBD2 (5 bases). The CDR3 is 15 amino acids. The germline gives CDR1 GTSNPN, CDR2 SVGIG (reference sequence). Trimming shortened V by 2 bases and J by 4 bases, and 16 bases separated the two germline ends. CDR3 in DNA: TGTGCCTGGAGTATAACTAGGGTCTTGTCAGATACGCAGTATTTT. Its protein is CAWSITRVLSDTQYF.

The rearrangement links TRBV2 to TRBJ1-3; 7 positions agree with TRBD1. The ends lost 7 bases at V and 2 bases at J; junction bases unmatched: 11. The CDR3 is made up of 16 amino acids. In germline, CDR1 is SNHLY, CDR2 FYNNEI. CDR3 in DNA: TGTGCCAGCACCCAAGAATACAGGGGAGCTGGAAACACCATATATTTT. Translated: CASTQEYRGAGNTIYF.